The sequence of this T cell receptor (beta chain) was determined in a study of blood T cell repertoires in COVID-19. V was pared by 2 bases and J by 7 bases, with 12 bases between. This CDR3 contains 14 residues. Per germline, CDR1 SNHLY and CDR2 FYNNEI. Cohort 3 recovered donors had two negative PCRs, clearance, or symptom resolution. As processed by the authors: Reference gene primer amplification gave nucleated cell count estimates. Using immunoSEQ multiplex PCR, the repertoire was profiled, and TCRdb retains in-frame clones only, with some absent. Clone size and the V and J calls come from that table; the DNA yielded D and trimming. There are 200,000 to 250,000 clones in the sample; 75% to 85% occur only once, and about 9.3% lies in the top ten.

This receptor was obtained from a man between 40 and 49 years old who had recovered from COVID-19. Sample: PBMCs or T cells enriched from blood (not recorded which). J is TRBJ1-5 and V is TRBV2, with D uncertain. The CDR3 sequence is CASSEYGLSQPQHF. In nucleotides, the CDR3 is TGTGCCAGCAGTGAATATGGTCTAAGCCAGCCCCAGCATTTT. The complete variable domain, with remaining parts taken from reference TRBV2 and TRBJ1-5, reads EPEVTQTPSHQVTQMGQEVILRCVPISNHLYFYWYRQILGQKVEFLVSFYNNEISEKSEIFDDQFSVERPDGSNFTLKIRSTKLEDSAMYFCASSEYGLSQPQHFGDGTRLSIL.